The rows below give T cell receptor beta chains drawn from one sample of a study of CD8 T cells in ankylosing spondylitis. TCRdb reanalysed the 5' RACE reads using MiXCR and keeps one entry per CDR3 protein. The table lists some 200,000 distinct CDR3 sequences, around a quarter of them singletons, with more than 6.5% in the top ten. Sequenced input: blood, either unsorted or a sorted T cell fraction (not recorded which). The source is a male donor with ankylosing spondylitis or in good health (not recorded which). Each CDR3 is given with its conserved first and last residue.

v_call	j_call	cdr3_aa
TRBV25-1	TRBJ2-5	CASRGHQETQYF
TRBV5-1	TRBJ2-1	CASSLAHFSAGVAGVSHEQFF
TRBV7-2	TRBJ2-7	CASSSFGSYEQYF
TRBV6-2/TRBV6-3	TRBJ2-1	CASSYLRTSGRSSSYNEQFF
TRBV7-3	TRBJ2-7	CASSLIGFGDEQYF
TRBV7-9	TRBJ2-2	CASSPPSGRRDTGELFF
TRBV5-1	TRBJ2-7	CASSWQGQEREQYF
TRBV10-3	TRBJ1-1	CAISPGLNTEAFF
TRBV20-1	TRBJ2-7	CSASGQGYEQYF
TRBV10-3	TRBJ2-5	CAISRVAQETQYF
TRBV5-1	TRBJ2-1	CASSLDGYSGRVSNEQFF
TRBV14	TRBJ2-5	CASSLRTFATQYF
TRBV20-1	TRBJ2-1	CSARRTSGSSGEQFF
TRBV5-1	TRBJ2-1	CASSPGTGAHNEQFF
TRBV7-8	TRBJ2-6	CASSFIAGSGANVLTF
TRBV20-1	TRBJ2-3	CSATPGVAGVGDTQYF
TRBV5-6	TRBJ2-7	CASSLATPYEQYF
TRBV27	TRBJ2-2	CASKRPLTGELFF
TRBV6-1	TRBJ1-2	CASSKDRNYGYTF
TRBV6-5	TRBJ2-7	CASSYLAGSYEQYF
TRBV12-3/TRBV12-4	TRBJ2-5	CASSPGTGRETQYF
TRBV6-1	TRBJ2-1	CASRPDYNEQFF
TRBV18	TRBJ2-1	CASSPLVLSYNEQFF
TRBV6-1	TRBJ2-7	CASRTNYPYEQYF
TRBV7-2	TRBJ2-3	CASSQRTDEHTQYF
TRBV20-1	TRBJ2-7	CSAARTSLSYEQYF
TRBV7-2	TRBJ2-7	CASSLTSGPYEQYF
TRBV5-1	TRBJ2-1	CASSSWTSGVSYNEQFF
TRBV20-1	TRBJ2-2	CSARGSGEVGELFF
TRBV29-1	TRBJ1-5	CSVGGTNQPQHF
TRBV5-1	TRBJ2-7	CASSFGQGTYEQYF
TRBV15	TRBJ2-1	CATSPQSLNEQFF
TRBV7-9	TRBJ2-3	CASSAQSGNTDTQYF
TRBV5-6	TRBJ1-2	CASSWRASNYGYTF
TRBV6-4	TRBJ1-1	CASRGQGDTEAFF
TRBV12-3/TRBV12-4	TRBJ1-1	CASSFWESDTEAFF
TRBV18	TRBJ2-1	CASSRLAASYNEQFF
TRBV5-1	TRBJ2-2	CASSLGTLAGELFF
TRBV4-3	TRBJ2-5	CASSQDGSSGETQYF
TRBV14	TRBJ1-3	CASSPRGTSGNTIYF
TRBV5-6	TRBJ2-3	CASSRGLAVSTDTQYF
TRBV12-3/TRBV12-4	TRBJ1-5	CASSFTREPQHF
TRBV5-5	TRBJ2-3	CASSSRLAGYTDTQYF
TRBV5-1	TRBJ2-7	CASSKGTELREQYF
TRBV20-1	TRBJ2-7	CSARDLGLAGIYEQYF
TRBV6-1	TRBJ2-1	CASSESLSSSYNEQFF
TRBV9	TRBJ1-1	CASSVVPDREAFF
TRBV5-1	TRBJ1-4	CASSFQGATNEKLFF
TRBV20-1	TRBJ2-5	CSARDVGRSETQYF
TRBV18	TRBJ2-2	CASSPGQLSNTGELFF
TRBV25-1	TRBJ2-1	CAAGRREQFF
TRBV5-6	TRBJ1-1	CASSPGQIAEAFF
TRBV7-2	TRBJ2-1	CASSSGPSGYNEQFF
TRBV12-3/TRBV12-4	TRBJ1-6	CASRPQNSPLHF
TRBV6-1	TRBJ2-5	CASSQGWSTAAQYF